This is a list of T cell receptor beta chains from one sample in a study of breast tumors, draining lymph nodes, adjacent tissues. Using its own MiXCR run on the multiplex PCR reads, TCRdb lists one record per CDR3 protein. The repertoire holds about 270,000 distinct CDR3 sequences, with 30% to 35% as singletons. Sequenced input: axillary lymph node tissue. All receptors come from a female donor with breast cancer. Some clones in this sample may be carry-over from other donors' samples. CDR3s include the opening cysteine and the closing phenylalanine or tryptophan. The D gene is left open where the match is weak. The size entry is marked missing in some rows and otherwise reads once, few, many or a size class.

>TRBJ2-1|TRBV20-1|TRBD1|many
CSARGQWDRPNEQFF
TGCAGTGCTAGAGGACAGTGGGACAGACCCAATGAGCAGTTCTTC
>TRBJ1-6|TRBV6-2/TRBV6-3|NA|many
CASMSGPYSPLHF
TGTGCCAGCATGTCCGGACCTTATTCACCCCTCCACTTT
>TRBJ1-1|TRBV7-3|TRBD1|few
CASSLSGGETEAFF
TGTGCCAGCAGCTTATCAGGGGGGGAGACTGAAGCTTTCTTT
>TRBJ2-2|TRBV7-3|NA|NA
CASSPYGGNTGELFF
TGTGCCAGCAGCCCGTACGGCGGCAACACCGGGGAGCTGTTTTTT
>TRBJ1-6|TRBV18|TRBD1|few
CASSPPGQLNSPLHF
TGTGCCAGCTCACCCCCGGGACAGCTGAATTCACCCCTCCACTTT
>TRBJ2-3|TRBV15|TRBD1|NA
CATSRDRQGSAHTQYF
TGTGCCACCAGCAGGGATAGACAGGGGAGCGCACATACGCAGTATTTC
>TRBJ2-2|TRBV5-1|TRBD1|many
CASSLRQGGTGELFF
TGCGCCAGCAGCTTGCGACAGGGTGGCACCGGGGAGCTGTTTTTT
>TRBJ1-5|TRBV14|NA|NA
CASSPGFEDYNQPQHF
TGTGCCAGCTCACCAGGTTTCGAGGACTACAATCAGCCCCAGCATTTT
>TRBJ2-1|TRBV5-4|TRBD2|NA
CASSREGLAGLYNEQFF
TGTGCCAGCAGCCGTGAGGGACTAGCGGGATTGTACAATGAGCAGTTCTTC
>TRBJ2-2|TRBV6-6|NA|many
CASEGKSSTGELFF
TGTGCCAGCGAGGGGAAGTCGAGCACCGGGGAGCTGTTTTTT
>TRBJ2-1|TRBV20-1|NA|many
CSARDDGRAFGNEQFF
TGCAGTGCTAGAGATGACGGGAGAGCTTTTGGCAATGAGCAGTTCTTC
>TRBJ2-3|TRBV2|NA|many
CASSDVLVVDTQYF
TGTGCCAGCAGTGATGTGCTAGTCGTAGATACGCAGTATTTT
>TRBJ2-7|TRBV20-1|TRBD1|many
CSARDPRGGTEQYF
TGCAGTGCTAGAGACCCGAGAGGGGGCACCGAGCAGTACTTC
>TRBJ2-3|TRBV18|NA|few
CASSPGRREDTQYF
TGTGCCAGCTCACCGGGACGGCGCGAAGATACGCAGTATTTT
>TRBJ2-1|TRBV9|TRBD2|many
CASSVVASGYNEQFF
TGTGCCAGCAGCGTAGTTGCTAGCGGGTACAATGAGCAGTTCTTC
>TRBJ2-3|TRBV5-4|TRBD2|NA
CASSLGPKGLAGGPSTDTQYF
TGTGCCAGCAGCTTGGGTCCCAAGGGACTAGCGGGAGGACCGTCCACAGATACGCAGTATTTT
>TRBJ2-3|TRBV4-1|TRBD2|many
CATAVASGTDTQYF
TGCGCCACCGCCGTCGCTAGCGGGACAGATACGCAGTATTTT
>TRBJ1-4|TRBV12-3/TRBV12-4|TRBD1|NA
CASSLTGEATNEKLFF
TGTGCCAGCAGTCTTACAGGGGAGGCGACTAATGAAAAACTGTTTTTT
>TRBJ1-6|TRBV11-3|TRBD1|many
CASSGTGVTPLHF
TGTGCCAGCAGCGGGACAGGTGTGACACCCCTCCACTTT
>TRBJ2-7|TRBV7-9|TRBD1|NA
CASSLIQGASEQYF
TGTGCCAGCAGCTTAATCCAGGGGGCGAGCGAGCAGTACTTC
>TRBJ2-7|TRBV5-8|TRBD2|NA
CASSSGLAGSSYF
TGTGCCAGCAGTTCCGGACTAGCGGGATCCTCGTACTTC
>TRBJ1-3|TRBV10-2|NA|many
CASSENIRNTIYF
TGCGCCAGCAGTGAGAATATTAGGAACACCATATATTTT
>TRBJ1-2|TRBV9|NA|many
CASSRIANYGYTF
TGTGCCAGCAGCCGTATAGCTAACTATGGCTACACCTTC
>TRBJ1-2|TRBV5-1|TRBD1|many
CASSRGQGTYDYTF
TGCGCCAGCAGCCGGGGACAGGGGACCTATGACTACACCTTC
>TRBJ1-2|TRBV18|NA|few
CASSPRQTFWGYTF
TGTGCCAGCTCACCACGCCAGACCTTCTGGGGCTACACCTTC
>TRBJ2-3|TRBV29-1|TRBD1|NA
CSVEFLGTGADTQYF
TGCAGCGTTGAGTTCTTAGGGACAGGGGCGGATACGCAGTATTTT
>TRBJ2-3|TRBV5-1|NA|many
CASSYGQITDTQYF
TGCGCCAGCAGCTACGGACAGATCACAGATACGCAGTATTTT
>TRBJ2-5|TRBV3-1|TRBD1|NA
CASSHGQGVETQYF
TGTGCCAGCAGCCATGGACAGGGCGTAGAGACCCAGTACTTC
>TRBJ2-5|TRBV6-6|TRBD2|NA
CASRAGGQETQYF
TGTGCCAGCAGAGCGGGAGGGCAAGAGACCCAGTACTTC
>TRBJ2-3|TRBV6-2/TRBV6-3|NA|NA
CANSYRTPTSPDTQYF
TGTGCCAACAGTTACAGGACCCCAACATCCCCAGATACGCAGTATTTT
>TRBJ2-1|TRBV7-7|TRBD2|many
CASSLGLAGNNEQFF
TGTGCTAGCAGCTTAGGACTAGCGGGAAACAATGAGCAGTTCTTC
>TRBJ1-2|TRBV10-2|TRBD1|many
CASRLTGQHYGYTF
TGCGCCAGCAGACTGACAGGGCAGCACTATGGCTACACCTTC
>TRBJ1-2|TRBV10-2|NA|many
CASSVGVRGGYGYTF
TGCGCCAGCAGTGTTGGCGTTCGGGGGGGCTATGGCTACACCTTC
>TRBJ2-3|TRBV5-5|NA|many
CASSEEGHTDTQYF
TGTGCCAGCAGCGAGGAAGGGCACACAGATACGCAGTATTTT
>TRBJ1-4|TRBV12-3/TRBV12-4|NA|many
CASSQGLGLFF
TGTGCCAGCAGTCAGGGGTTGGGGCTGTTTTTT
>TRBJ1-1|TRBV30|NA|NA
CARQEAVEAFF
TGTGCCCGTCAGGAGGCGGTTGAAGCTTTCTTT
>TRBJ2-1|TRBV6-5|TRBD1|NA
CASSSTGTGFNEQFF
TGTGCCAGCAGTTCCACCGGGACAGGGTTCAATGAGCAGTTCTTC
>TRBJ2-7|TRBV20-1|NA|many
CSAEVGPPYEQYF
TGCAGTGCTGAGGTCGGGCCTCCCTACGAGCAGTACTTC
>TRBJ2-2|TRBV5-1|TRBD2|NA
CASTRTSGVNTGELFF
TGCGCCAGCACACGGACTAGCGGGGTTAACACCGGGGAGCTGTTTTTT
>TRBJ2-1|TRBV6-5|TRBD1|NA
CASSHSGQGGWNEQFF
TGTGCCAGCAGTCACTCGGGACAGGGTGGGTGGAATGAGCAGTTCTTC
>TRBJ2-7|TRBV5-8|TRBD1|many
CASSLAGQGGAYEQYF
TGTGCCAGCAGCTTGGCCGGACAGGGTGGGGCCTACGAGCAGTACTTC
>TRBJ1-2|TRBV19|NA|many
CASTLGEANYGYTF
TGTGCCAGTACCCTGGGGGAGGCTAACTATGGCTACACCTTC
>TRBJ2-5|TRBV3-1|NA|NA
CASSQDWRETQYF
TGTGCCAGCAGCCAAGATTGGAGAGAGACCCAGTACTTC
>TRBJ2-5|TRBV5-4|TRBD2|many
CASSSRTSGSETQYF
TGTGCCAGCAGCTCGAGGACTAGCGGGAGTGAGACCCAGTACTTC
>TRBJ2-7|TRBV24-1|TRBD1|many
CATSDGTGIGLEQYF
TGTGCCACCAGTGATGGGACAGGAATAGGTCTCGAGCAGTACTTC
>TRBJ2-5|TRBV12-3/TRBV12-4|NA|many
CASSFRHKKETQYF
TGTGCCAGCAGTTTTCGCCACAAAAAAGAGACCCAGTACTTC
>TRBJ1-2|TRBV6-5|TRBD1|many
CASSRDRLTNYGYTF
TGTGCCAGCAGTCGGGACAGACTTACTAACTATGGCTACACCTTC